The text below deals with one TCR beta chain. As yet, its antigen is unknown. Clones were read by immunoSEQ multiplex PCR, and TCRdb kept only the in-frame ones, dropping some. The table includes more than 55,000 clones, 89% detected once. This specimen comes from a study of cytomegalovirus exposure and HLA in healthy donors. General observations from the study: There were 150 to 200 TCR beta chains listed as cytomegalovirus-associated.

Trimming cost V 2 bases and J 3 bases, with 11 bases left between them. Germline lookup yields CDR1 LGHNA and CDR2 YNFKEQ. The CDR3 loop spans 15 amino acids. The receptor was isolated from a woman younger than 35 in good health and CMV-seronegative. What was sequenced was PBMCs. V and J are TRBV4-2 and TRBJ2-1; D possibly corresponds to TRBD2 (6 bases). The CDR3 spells CASSQLEGDYNEQFF. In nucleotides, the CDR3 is TGTGCCAGCAGCCAACTGGAGGGAGACTACAATGAGCAGTTCTTC.